These 10 T cell receptor beta chains came from one sample sequenced in a study of T cell responses to AZD1222 COVID-19 vaccine. Libraries were prepared by immunoSEQ multiplex PCR; TCRdb keeps only in-frame clonotypes and omits some of them. The sample carries some 140,000 clones, less than 90% recorded once. The sample here was peripheral blood, taken on day 0 of MenACWY control vaccination. These receptors all come from an adult in good health.

This chain connects TRBV4-1 to TRBJ1-4; D unclear. There are 14 residues in the CDR3. Germline V gene sequence: CDR1 MGHRA, CDR2 YSYEKL. Trimming shortened V by 2 bases and J by 9 bases, and 13 bases separated the two germline ends. CDR3 sequence (DNA): TGCGCCAGCAGCCAACCCCTCATGTCTCAAAAACTGTTTTTT. Residues: CASSQPLMSQKLFF.

This rearrangement joins TRBV21-1 to TRBJ2-2. TRBV21-1 is annotated as a pseudogene. The CDR3 loop spans 13 amino acids. The CDR3 sequence: CASSSWGSGELFF. The CDR3 coding sequence is TGTGCCAGCTCCTCGTGGGGGTCCGGGGAGCTGTTTTTT.

V usage is TRBV11-1 and J usage is TRBJ1-1; D perhaps matches TRBD1 (6 bases). The CDR3 is 14 residues long. V gave up 3 bases and J gave up 3 bases, with 11 bases separating them. Germline-derived CDR1 and CDR2 are SGHAT and FQDESV (reference sequence). The CDR3 here is CASSFVEGDTEAFF. DNA of the CDR3: TGTGCCAGCAGCTTCGTGGAGGGGGACACTGAAGCTTTCTTT. The full variable domain, completed using reference TRBV11-1 and TRBJ1-1, is EAEVAQSPRYKITEKSQAVAFWCDPISGHATLYWYRQILGQGPELLVQFQDESVVDDSQLPKDRFSAERLKGVDSTLKIQPAELGDSAMYLCASSFVEGDTEAFFGQGTRLTVV.

This chain joins TRBV6-5 and TRBJ2-3, with D perhaps assigned TRBD1 or TRBD2 (5 bases each). Germline lookup yields CDR1 MNHEY and CDR2 SVGAGI. Trimming cost V 8 bases and J 4 bases, with 16 bases left between them. The CDR3 sequence is 14 residues long. CDR3 protein: CASLGRRSPDTQYF. DNA of the CDR3: TGTGCCAGCTTGGGACGCCGCAGTCCAGATACGCAGTATTTT.

The V gene is TRBV6-5, the J gene TRBJ1-6, with D possibly TRBD1 on 6 matching bases. The CDR3 covers 15 residues. CDR1 and CDR2 from the germline V gene are MNHEY and SVGAGI. V lost 6 bases, J lost 9 bases, and 18 bases lay in between. The CDR3 DNA follows: TGTGCCAGCAGCTCCTTGGGGGGCTCCGGTTCACCCCTCCACTTT. This gives the protein CASSSLGGSGSPLHF.

The sample holds one count of this clone. V is TRBV28 and J is TRBJ2-7; TRBD2 matches at 11 bases. Trimming removed 5 bases from V and 3 bases from J; junction bases left unmatched: 3. Germline V gene data show CDR1 as MDHEN and CDR2 as SYDVKM. CDR3 size: 14 residues. CDR3 loop: CASSHLAGGYEQYV. In DNA, the CDR3 is TGTGCCAGCAGTCATCTAGCGGGGGGCTACGAGCAGTACGTC.

This clone was counted a few times. The rearrangement uses TRBV28 and TRBJ1-3; D gene uncertain. With 7 bases removed from V and 5 bases from J, the gap between germline ends came to 3 bases. Per germline, CDR1 MDHEN and CDR2 SYDVKM. The CDR3 extends over 10 amino acids. The CDR3 sequence is CASIRNTIYF. The CDR3 DNA is TGTGCCAGCATTCGAAACACCATATATTTT.

This chain links TRBV6-5 with TRBJ1-6; TRBD1 might be the D (5 bases). The V end lost 2 bases, the J end lost 8 bases, and 10 bases lay between the germline ends. The germline V gene has CDR1 MNHEY and CDR2 SVGAGI. The CDR3 spans 14 residues. For the CDR3, the DNA is TGTGCCAGCAGTTACGAGGGGCGCGATTCACCCCTCCACTTT. Translation gives CASSYEGRDSPLHF.

The rearrangement links TRBV5-4 to TRBJ1-3; D might be TRBD1 (5 bases). Trimming took off 4 bases at V and 1 base at J, with 9 bases between the two ends. Germline loops: CDR1 SGHNT, CDR2 YYREEE (reference sequence). The CDR3 is 14 amino acids. CDR3 protein: CASSPGTSGNTIYF. The CDR3 DNA reads TGTGCCAGCAGCCCCGGGACGTCTGGAAACACCATATATTTT.

The rearrangement joins TRBV7-6 to TRBJ2-2; either TRBD1 or TRBD2 may supply D (5 bases each). CDR3 length: 16 residues. Germline lookup yields CDR1 SGHVS and CDR2 FNYEAQ. Trimming removed 5 bases at V and 5 bases at J, with 18 bases between. DNA of the CDR3: TGTGCCAGCAGCCCGCAGGGTGGGGGACGGACCGGGGAGCTGTTTTTT. Amino acids: CASSPQGGGRTGELFF.